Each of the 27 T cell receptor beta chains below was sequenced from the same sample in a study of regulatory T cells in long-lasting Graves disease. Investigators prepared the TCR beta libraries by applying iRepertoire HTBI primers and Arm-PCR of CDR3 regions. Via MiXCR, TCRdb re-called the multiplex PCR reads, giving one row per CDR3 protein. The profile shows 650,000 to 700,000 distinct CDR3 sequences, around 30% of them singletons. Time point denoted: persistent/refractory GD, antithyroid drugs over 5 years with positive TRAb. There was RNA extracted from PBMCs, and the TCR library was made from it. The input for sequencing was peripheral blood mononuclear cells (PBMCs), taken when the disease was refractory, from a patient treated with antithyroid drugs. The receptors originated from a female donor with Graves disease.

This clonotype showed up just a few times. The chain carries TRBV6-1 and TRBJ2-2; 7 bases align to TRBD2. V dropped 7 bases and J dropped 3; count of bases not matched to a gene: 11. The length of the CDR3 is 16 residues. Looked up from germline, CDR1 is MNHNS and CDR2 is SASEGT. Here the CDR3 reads CASIQGRERHTGELFF. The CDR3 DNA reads TGTGCCAGCATCCAAGGGCGGGAGAGGCACACCGGGGAGCTGTTTTTT.

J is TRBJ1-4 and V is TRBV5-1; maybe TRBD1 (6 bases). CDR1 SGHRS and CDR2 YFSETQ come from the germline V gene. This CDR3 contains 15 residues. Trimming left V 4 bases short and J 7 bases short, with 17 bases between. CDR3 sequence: CASSVLPGGGEKLFF. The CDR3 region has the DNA TGCGCCAGCAGCGTCCTCCCCGGAGGGGGTGAAAAACTGTTTTTT.

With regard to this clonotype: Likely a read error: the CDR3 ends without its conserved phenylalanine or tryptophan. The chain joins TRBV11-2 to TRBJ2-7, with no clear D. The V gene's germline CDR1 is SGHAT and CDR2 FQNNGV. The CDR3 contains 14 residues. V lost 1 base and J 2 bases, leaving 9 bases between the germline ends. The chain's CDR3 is CASSLGLTAYEQYL. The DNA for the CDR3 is TGTGCCAGCAGCTTAGGGTTAACTGCCTACGAGCAGTACCTC.

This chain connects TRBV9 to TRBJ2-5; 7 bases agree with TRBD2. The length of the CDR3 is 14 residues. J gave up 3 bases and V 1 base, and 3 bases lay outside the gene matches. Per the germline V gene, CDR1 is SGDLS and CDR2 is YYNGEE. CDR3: CASSVRAGEETQYF. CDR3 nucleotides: TGTGCCAGCAGCGTACGGGCGGGGGAAGAGACCCAGTACTTC.

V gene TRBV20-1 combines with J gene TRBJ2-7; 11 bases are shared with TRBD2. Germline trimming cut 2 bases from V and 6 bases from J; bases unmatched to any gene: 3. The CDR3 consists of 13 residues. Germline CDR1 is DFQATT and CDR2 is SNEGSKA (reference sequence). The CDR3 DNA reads TGCAGTGCTAGACCACTAGCGGGAGTCGAGCAGTACTTC. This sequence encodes CSARPLAGVEQYF.

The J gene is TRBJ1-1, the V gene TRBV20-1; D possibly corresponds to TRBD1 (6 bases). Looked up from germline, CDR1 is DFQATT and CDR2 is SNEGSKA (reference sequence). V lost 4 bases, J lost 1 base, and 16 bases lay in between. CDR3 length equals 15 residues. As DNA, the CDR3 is TGCAGTGCTATTCCATCGAGGGGGTCGAACACTGAAGCTTTCTTT. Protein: CSAIPSRGSNTEAFF.

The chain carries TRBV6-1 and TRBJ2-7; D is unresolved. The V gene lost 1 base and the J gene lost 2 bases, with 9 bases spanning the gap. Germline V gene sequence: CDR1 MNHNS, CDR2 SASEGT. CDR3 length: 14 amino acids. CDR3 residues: CASSEDYKPYEQYF. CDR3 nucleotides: TGTGCCAGCAGTGAAGACTACAAACCCTACGAGCAGTACTTC.

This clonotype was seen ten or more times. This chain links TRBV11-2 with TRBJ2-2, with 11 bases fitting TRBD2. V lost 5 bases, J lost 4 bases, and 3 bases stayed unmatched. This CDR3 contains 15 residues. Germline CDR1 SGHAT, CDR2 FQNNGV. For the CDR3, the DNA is TGTGCCAGCAGCCAAACTAGCGGGGGCACCGGGGAGCTGTTTTTT. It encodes CASSQTSGGTGELFF. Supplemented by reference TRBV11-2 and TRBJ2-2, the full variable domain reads EAGVAQSPRYKIIEKRQSVAFWCNPISGHATLYWYQQILGQGPKLLIQFQNNGVVDDSQLPKDRFSAERLKGVDSTLKIQPAKLEDSAVYLCASSQTSGGTGELFFGEGSRLTVL.

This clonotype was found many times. The CDR3 DNA reads TGTGCCAGCAGTTTAATCGCAGGGGCCTATAATTCACCCCTCCACTTT. Protein: CASSLIAGAYNSPLHF. This rearrangement joins TRBV28 to TRBJ1-6, with D possibly TRBD1 on 6 matching bases. V was clipped by 2 bases and J by 2 bases, with 10 bases between them. The CDR3 is 16 residues long. Per germline, CDR1 MDHEN and CDR2 SYDVKM.

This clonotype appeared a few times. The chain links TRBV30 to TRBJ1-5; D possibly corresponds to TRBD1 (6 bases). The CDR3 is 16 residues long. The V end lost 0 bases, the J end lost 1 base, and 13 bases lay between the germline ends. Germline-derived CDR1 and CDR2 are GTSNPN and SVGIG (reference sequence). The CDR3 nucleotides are TGTGCCTGGAGTGTAATAGGTGACAGGAGCAATCAGCCCCAGCATTTT. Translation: CAWSVIGDRSNQPQHF. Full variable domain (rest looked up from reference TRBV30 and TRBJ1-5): SQTIHQWPATLVQPVGSPLSLECTVEGTSNPNLYWYRQAAGRGLQLLFYSVGIGQISSEVPQNLSASRPQDRQFILSSKKLLLSDSGFYLCAWSVIGDRSNQPQHFGDGTRLSIL.

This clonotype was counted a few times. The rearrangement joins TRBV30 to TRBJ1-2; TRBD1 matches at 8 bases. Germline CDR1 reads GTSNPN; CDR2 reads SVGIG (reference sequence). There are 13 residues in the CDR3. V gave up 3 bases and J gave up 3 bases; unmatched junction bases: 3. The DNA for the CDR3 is TGTGCCTGGAGGGACAGGGTAGACTATGGCTACACCTTC. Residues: CAWRDRVDYGYTF.

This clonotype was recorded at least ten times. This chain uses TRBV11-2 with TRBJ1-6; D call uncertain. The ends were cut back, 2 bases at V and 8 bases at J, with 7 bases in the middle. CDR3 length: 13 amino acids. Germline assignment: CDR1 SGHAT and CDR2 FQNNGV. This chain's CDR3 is CASSLSWDSPLHF. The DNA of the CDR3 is TGTGCCAGCAGCTTAAGTTGGGATTCACCCCTCCACTTT.

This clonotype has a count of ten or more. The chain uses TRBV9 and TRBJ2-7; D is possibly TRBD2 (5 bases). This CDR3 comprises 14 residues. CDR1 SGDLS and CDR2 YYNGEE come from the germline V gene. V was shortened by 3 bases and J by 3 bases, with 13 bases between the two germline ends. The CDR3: CASSAGNDVYEQYF. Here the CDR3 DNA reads TGTGCCAGCAGCGCGGGGAATGATGTCTACGAGCAGTACTTC.

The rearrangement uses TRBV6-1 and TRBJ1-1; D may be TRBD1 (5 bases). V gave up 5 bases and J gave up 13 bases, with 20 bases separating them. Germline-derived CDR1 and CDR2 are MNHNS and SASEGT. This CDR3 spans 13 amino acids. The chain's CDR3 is CASSRTRDVRDFF. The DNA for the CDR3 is TGTGCCAGCAGTCGAACACGGGACGTTCGGGATTTCTTT.

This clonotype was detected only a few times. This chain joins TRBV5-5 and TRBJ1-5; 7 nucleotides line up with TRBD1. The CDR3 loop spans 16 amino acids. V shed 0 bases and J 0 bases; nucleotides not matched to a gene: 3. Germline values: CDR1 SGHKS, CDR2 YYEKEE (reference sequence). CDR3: CASSLDDRDSNQPQHF. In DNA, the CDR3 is TGTGCCAGCAGCTTGGACGACAGGGATAGCAATCAGCCCCAGCATTTT.

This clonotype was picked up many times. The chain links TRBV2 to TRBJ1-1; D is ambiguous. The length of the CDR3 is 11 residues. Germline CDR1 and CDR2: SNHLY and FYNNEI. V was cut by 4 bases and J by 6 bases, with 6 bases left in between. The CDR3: CASSVVAEAFF. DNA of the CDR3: TGTGCCAGCAGTGTGGTCGCTGAAGCTTTCTTT.

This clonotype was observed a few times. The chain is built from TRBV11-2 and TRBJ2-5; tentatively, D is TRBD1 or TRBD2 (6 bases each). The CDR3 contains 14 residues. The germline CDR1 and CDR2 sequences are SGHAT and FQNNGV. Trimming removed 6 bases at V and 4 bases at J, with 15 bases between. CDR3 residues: CASSFRGDRETQYF. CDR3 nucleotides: TGTGCCAGCAGTTTTAGGGGGGACCGAGAGACCCAGTACTTC.

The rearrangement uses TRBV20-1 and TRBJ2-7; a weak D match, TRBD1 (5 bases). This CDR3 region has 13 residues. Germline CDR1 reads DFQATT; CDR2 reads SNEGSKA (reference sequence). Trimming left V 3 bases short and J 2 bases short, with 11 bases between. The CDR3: CSARHTGAYEQYF. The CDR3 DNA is TGCAGTGCTAGGCACACAGGCGCCTACGAGCAGTACTTC.

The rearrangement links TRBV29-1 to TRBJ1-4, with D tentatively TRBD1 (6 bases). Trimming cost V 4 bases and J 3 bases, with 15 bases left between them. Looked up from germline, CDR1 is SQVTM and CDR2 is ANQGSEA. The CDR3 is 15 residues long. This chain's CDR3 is CSVGPQGTSNEKLFF. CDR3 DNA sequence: TGCAGCGTTGGCCCACAGGGTACATCTAATGAAAAACTGTTTTTT.

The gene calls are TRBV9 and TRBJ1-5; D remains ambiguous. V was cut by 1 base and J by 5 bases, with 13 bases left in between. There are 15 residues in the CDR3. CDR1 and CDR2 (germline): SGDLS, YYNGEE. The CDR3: CASSVLSGFDQPQHF. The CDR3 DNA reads TGTGCCAGCAGCGTATTATCGGGGTTTGATCAGCCCCAGCATTTT.

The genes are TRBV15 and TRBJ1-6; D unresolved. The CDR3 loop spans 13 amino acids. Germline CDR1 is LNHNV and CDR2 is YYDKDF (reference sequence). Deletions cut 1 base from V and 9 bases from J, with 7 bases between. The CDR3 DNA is TGTGCCACCAGCAGAGTCCCGCGTTCACCCCTCCACTTT. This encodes CATSRVPRSPLHF.

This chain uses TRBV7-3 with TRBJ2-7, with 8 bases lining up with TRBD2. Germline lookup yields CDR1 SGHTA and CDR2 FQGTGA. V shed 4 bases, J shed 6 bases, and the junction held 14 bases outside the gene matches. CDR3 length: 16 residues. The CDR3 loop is CASSSPHSAGEREQYF. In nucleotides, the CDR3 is TGTGCCAGCAGCTCCCCCCATTCAGCGGGAGAGCGCGAGCAGTACTTC.

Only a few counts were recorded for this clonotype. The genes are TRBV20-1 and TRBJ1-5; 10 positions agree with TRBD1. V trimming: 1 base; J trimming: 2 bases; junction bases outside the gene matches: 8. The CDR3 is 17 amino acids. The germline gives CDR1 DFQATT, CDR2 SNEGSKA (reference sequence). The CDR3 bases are TGCAGTGCTAGAGGACAGGGGGCGGTTATTGGCAATCAGCCCCAGCATTTT. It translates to CSARGQGAVIGNQPQHF.

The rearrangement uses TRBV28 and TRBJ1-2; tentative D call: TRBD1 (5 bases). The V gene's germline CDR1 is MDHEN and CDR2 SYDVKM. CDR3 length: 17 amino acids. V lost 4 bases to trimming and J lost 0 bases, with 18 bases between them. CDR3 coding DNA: TGTGCCAGCAGTTCGGGCCCCTCGGACACTTCTAACTATGGCTACACCTTC. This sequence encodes CASSSGPSDTSNYGYTF.

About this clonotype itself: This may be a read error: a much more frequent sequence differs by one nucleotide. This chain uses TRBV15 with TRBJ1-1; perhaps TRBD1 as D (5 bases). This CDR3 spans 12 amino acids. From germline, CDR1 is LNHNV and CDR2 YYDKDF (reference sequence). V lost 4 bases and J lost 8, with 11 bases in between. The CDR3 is CATSNGWGEAFF. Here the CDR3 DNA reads TGTGCCACCAGCAACGGCTGGGGGGAAGCTTTCTTT.

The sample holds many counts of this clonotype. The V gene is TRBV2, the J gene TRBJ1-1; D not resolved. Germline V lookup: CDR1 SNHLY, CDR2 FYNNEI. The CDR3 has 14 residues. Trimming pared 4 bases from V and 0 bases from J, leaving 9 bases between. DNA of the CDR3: TGTGCCAGCAGTGGGAAGATAATGAACACTGAAGCTTTCTTT. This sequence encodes CASSGKIMNTEAFF.

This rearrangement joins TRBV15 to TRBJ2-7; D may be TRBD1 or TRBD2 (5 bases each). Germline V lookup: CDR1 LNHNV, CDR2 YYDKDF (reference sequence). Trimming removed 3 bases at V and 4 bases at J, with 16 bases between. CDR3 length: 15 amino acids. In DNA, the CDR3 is TGTGCCACCAGCAGTGACAGACAGAGCGGTTACGAGCAGTACTTC. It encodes CATSSDRQSGYEQYF.